This TCR beta chain was recorded in a study of blood T cells in healthy people across ages. Looking at the study overall: Researchers report that template switching captured about one barcoded beta molecule per two T cells. Broader study findings: Changes seen in expanded clonotypes were possibly confounded by donor CMV status left unknown. Per-million-T-cell TCR beta diversity fell roughly linearly with age. Observed TCR beta diversity showed a strong correlation with the percentage of naive T cells as measured by flow cytometry.

This CDR3 is built from 15 residues. From germline, CDR1 is SGHVS and CDR2 FQNEAQ. V was clipped by 1 base and J by 7 bases, with 15 bases between them. The second PCR ran roughly 6 to 12 cycles with a sample-barcoded 5' primer and J-beta primers. TCRdb recomputed calls from the 5' RACE reads with MiXCR, one row per CDR3 protein. The table includes around 2 million distinct CDR3 sequences, around 42% detected once. As concerns this clonotype: Its antigen is as yet unknown.

The source of this sequence is a human donor in good health. V usage is TRBV7-8 and J usage is TRBJ2-3; no clear D. Specimen: blood. The CDR3 is CASSLVIRGVNTQYF. The CDR3, as DNA: TGTGCCAGCAGCTTAGTGATTCGTGGAGTTAATACGCAGTATTTT.